The 26 T cell receptor beta chains below come from one sample, sequenced in a study of Graves' ophthalmopathy and Graves' hyperthyroidism. Amplified material comprised TCR beta CDR3 regions derived from RNA transcripts. The first round was an RT-PCR with HTBI primers, and the second round was a multiplex PCR. TCRdb processed the multiplex PCR reads anew with MiXCR; each CDR3 protein has one entry. In the table there are roughly 500,000 distinct CDR3 sequences, roughly an eighth of which are singletons. Material for sequencing was blood. The receptor source for this set is a woman aged 25 to 45 with Graves' ophthalmopathy.

Many counts were recorded for this clonotype. The gene calls are TRBV6-1 and TRBJ2-7; either TRBD1 or TRBD2 may fit D (5 bases each). CDR1 is MNHNS, CDR2 SASEGT, per germline. The ends were cut back, 3 bases at V and 0 bases at J, with 12 bases in the middle. This CDR3 spans 15 amino acids. CDR3 DNA sequence: TGTGCCAGCAGTGAGGGGACGGGAAGCTCCTACGAGCAGTACTTC. Its protein product is CASSEGTGSSYEQYF.

This clonotype was picked up many times. The chain uses TRBV6-1 and TRBJ2-5, with no clear D. The germline V gene encodes CDR1 MNHNS and CDR2 SASEGT. The CDR3 extends over 11 amino acids. The germline V and J ends were trimmed by 10 bases and 6 bases, with 12 bases remaining between them. The CDR3 nucleotides read TGTGCCACCACGGTGGGCCAGACCCAGTACTTC. The encoded protein is CATTVGQTQYF.

This clonotype was observed many times. V and J are TRBV6-1 and TRBJ1-1; D is uncertain. V shed 1 base and J shed 0 bases, with 3 bases lying between them. The CDR3 loop spans 13 amino acids. Germline V gives CDR1 MNHNS, CDR2 SASEGT. Written as DNA, the CDR3 is TGTGCCAGCAGTGAAGTGGTGAACACTGAAGCTTTCTTT. Encoded protein: CASSEVVNTEAFF.

J is TRBJ2-7 and V is TRBV5-6; D is possibly TRBD1 or TRBD2 (5 bases each). The CDR3 contains 13 residues. V was clipped by 0 bases and J by 5 bases, with 9 bases between them. Germline V CDR1 and CDR2: SGHDT, YYEEEE. The CDR3 protein is CASSLVGVNEQYF. CDR3 DNA sequence: TGTGCCAGCAGCTTGGTGGGGGTCAACGAGCAGTACTTC.

Note on this clonotype: A much bigger clone sits one base away, suggesting this may be a read error. This rearrangement joins TRBV15 to TRBJ2-2; possibly TRBD2 for D (5 bases). Germline CDR1 LNHNV, CDR2 YYDKDF (reference sequence). The CDR3 extends over 12 amino acids. CDR3 loop: CATSRVSGELLF. CDR3 nucleotides: TGTGCCACCAGCAGAGTCTCCGGGGAGCTGTTGTTT.

Ten or more counts support this clonotype. The CDR3, as DNA: TGTGCTAGTGGTCCACGACAGGGATCGCAAAACACCATATATTTT. Translating gives CASGPRQGSQNTIYF. The gene calls are TRBV12-5 and TRBJ1-3; 7 bases map to TRBD1. Germline assignment: CDR1 LGHNT and CDR2 FRNRAP. Unmatched junction bases numbered 10, after V lost 5 bases and J lost 6 bases. This CDR3 region has 15 residues.

This clonotype was seen many times. The CDR3 nucleotides read TGCAGCGTTGAGTTAAGGACTAGCGGCTACGAGCAGTACTTC. Translated: CSVELRTSGYEQYF. The chain uses TRBV29-1 and TRBJ2-7; 10 nucleotides line up with TRBD2. The germline CDR1 and CDR2 sequences are SQVTM and ANQGSEA. The CDR3 is made up of 14 amino acids. V lost 3 bases, J lost 3 bases, and 5 bases stayed unmatched.

Many counts were recorded for this clonotype. The chain recombines TRBV6-5 with TRBJ1-5; D gene unclear. The CDR3 has 17 amino acids. In germline, CDR1 is MNHEY, CDR2 SVGAGI. Trimming cost V 0 bases and J 2 bases, with 14 bases left between them. As DNA, the CDR3 is TGTGCCAGCAGTTACTCGGCCCCGTTCACGGGCAATCAGCCCCAGCATTTT. Amino acid sequence: CASSYSAPFTGNQPQHF.

The table lists this clonotype with many counts. The chain links TRBV30 to TRBJ1-5, with no clear D. CDR1 and CDR2 from the germline V gene are GTSNPN and SVGIG (reference sequence). This CDR3 is built from 13 residues. V was shortened by 2 bases and J by 2 bases, with 7 bases between the two germline ends. CDR3 in amino acids: CAWSSVGNQPQHF. For the CDR3, the DNA is TGTGCCTGGAGTTCGGTAGGCAATCAGCCCCAGCATTTT.

This clonotype showed up just a few times. The genes are TRBV6-1 and TRBJ2-7; either TRBD1 or TRBD2 may fit D (5 bases each). Germline V gene sequence: CDR1 MNHNS, CDR2 SASEGT. This CDR3 contains 15 residues. Trimming stripped 2 bases from V and 0 bases from J, with 11 bases between. The CDR3 DNA reads TGTGCCAGCAGTGAACGGGACGGCGACTCCTACGAGCAGTACTTC. It specifies CASSERDGDSYEQYF.

This clonotype has a count of ten or more. The rearrangement uses TRBV29-1 and TRBJ2-5; 8 nucleotides line up with TRBD2. This CDR3 is built from 14 residues. The V segment lost 7 bases and the J segment 3 bases; nucleotides outside the gene matches: 10. CDR1 and CDR2 from the germline V gene are SQVTM and ANQGSEA. The chain's CDR3 is CSGGPTAGEETQYF. CDR3 bases: TGCAGCGGGGGCCCCACAGCGGGAGAAGAGACCCAGTACTTC. Full variable domain (rest looked up from reference TRBV29-1 and TRBJ2-5): SAVISQKPSRDICQRGTSLTIQCQVDSQVTMMFWYRQQPGQSLTLIATANQGSEATYESGFVIDKFPISRPNLTFSTLTVSNMSPEDSSIYLCSGGPTAGEETQYFGPGTRLLVL.

This clonotype was detected many times. The genes are TRBV7-3 and TRBJ2-5; D is unresolved. CDR1 is SGHTA, CDR2 FQGTGA, per germline. This CDR3 is built from 12 residues. V was shortened by 5 bases and J by 5 bases, with 9 bases between the two germline ends. The CDR3 protein is CASSPDSETQYF. The CDR3 region has the DNA TGTGCCAGCAGCCCCGATTCGGAGACCCAGTACTTC.

This clonotype showed up many times. This chain joins TRBV19 and TRBJ1-2; D call uncertain. The germline V gene has CDR1 LNHDA and CDR2 SQIVND (reference sequence). This CDR3 region has 14 residues. The germline V and J ends were trimmed by 6 bases and 2 bases, with 13 bases remaining between them. CDR3 loop: CASRGMGLNYGYTF. CDR3 DNA sequence: TGTGCCAGTAGGGGAATGGGCCTAAACTATGGCTACACCTTC.

This clonotype was counted ten times or more. In nucleotides, the CDR3 is TGTGCCAGCTCAAGGGGGCTCCATGGCTACACCTTC. This sequence encodes CASSRGLHGYTF. The chain combines TRBV6-4 with TRBJ1-2; 7 bases map to TRBD1. Germline CDR1 MRHNA, CDR2 SNTAGT. V lost 8 bases to trimming and J lost 6 bases; unmatched junction nucleotides: 6. The CDR3 runs 12 residues.

CDR3 residues: CASSGTSGRAQETQYF. CDR3 nucleotide sequence: TGTGCCAGCTCCGGGACTAGCGGGAGGGCTCAAGAGACCCAGTACTTC. The rearrangement uses TRBV6-1 and TRBJ2-5, with TRBD2 matching 16 bases. Germline-derived CDR1 and CDR2 are MNHNS and SASEGT. Unmatched junction bases numbered 5, after V lost 8 bases and J lost 2 bases. The CDR3 loop spans 16 amino acids.

The CDR3 loop reads CASSQGYGRLNTEAFF. CDR3 DNA sequence: TGTGCCAGCAGCCAAGGGTATGGCAGGTTGAACACTGAAGCTTTCTTT. This chain uses TRBV3-1 with TRBJ1-1; D is unclear. With 1 base removed from V and 0 bases from J, the gap between germline ends came to 12 bases. This CDR3 contains 16 residues. Germline-derived CDR1 and CDR2 are LGHDT and YNNKEL (reference sequence).

This clonotype was observed at least ten times. This chain uses TRBV20-1 with TRBJ1-1, with D possibly being TRBD1 (5 bases). Germline CDR1 and CDR2: DFQATT and SNEGSKA (reference sequence). Trimming shortened V by 5 bases and J by 0 bases, and 13 bases separated the two germline ends. The CDR3 consists of 14 residues. Written as DNA, the CDR3 is TGCAGTGCTCTTTCCGGGACGCTGAACACTGAAGCTTTCTTT. The encoded protein is CSALSGTLNTEAFF.

This clonotype appeared many times. The CDR3 loop reads CATSREYGTGVVEQYF. The DNA for the CDR3 is TGTGCCACCAGCAGAGAGTACGGGACAGGGGTTGTCGAGCAGTACTTC. This chain connects TRBV15 to TRBJ2-7, with 10 positions matching TRBD1. V lost 0 bases and J lost 6; bases outside the gene matches: 8. Germline V gene data show CDR1 as LNHNV and CDR2 as YYDKDF (reference sequence). The CDR3 runs to 16 residues.

This clonotype was observed at least ten times. The J gene is TRBJ2-7, the V gene TRBV6-5; TRBD1 might be the D (6 bases). The germline V and J ends were trimmed by 4 bases and 0 bases, with 16 bases remaining between them. This CDR3 contains 16 residues. Germline loops: CDR1 MNHEY, CDR2 SVGAGI. DNA of the CDR3: TGTGCCAGCAGTTCTCCCTACAGGGATAGCTCCTACGAGCAGTACTTC. It is translated as CASSSPYRDSSYEQYF.

This clonotype has ten or more counts. This chain links TRBV28 with TRBJ1-1; D uncertain. V lost 1 base, J lost 5 bases, and 11 bases lay in between. This CDR3 is built from 14 residues. Germline values: CDR1 MDHEN, CDR2 SYDVKM. The CDR3 sequence: CASSLLGRVTEAFF. CDR3 in DNA: TGTGCCAGCAGTTTATTGGGTCGTGTTACTGAAGCTTTCTTT.

This clonotype occurred many times. CDR3 amino acids: CASTQGREQYF. DNA for the CDR3: TGTGCCAGCACTCAGGGGCGCGAGCAGTACTTC. V gene TRBV27 combines with J gene TRBJ2-7; possible D gene TRBD1, 6 bases. The CDR3 sequence is 11 residues long. With 7 bases removed from V and 6 bases from J, the gap between germline ends came to 10 bases. CDR1 is MNHEY and CDR2 is SMNVEV in the germline V gene (reference sequence).

This clonotype was seen ten or more times. The rearrangement links TRBV9 to TRBJ2-6, with D unclear. The CDR3 extends over 16 amino acids. V lost 0 bases and J lost 0, with 7 bases in between. Germline values: CDR1 SGDLS, CDR2 YYNGEE. DNA of the CDR3: TGTGCCAGCAGCGTAGTAGGCGGCTCTGGGGCCAACGTCCTGACTTTC. Its translation: CASSVVGGSGANVLTF. Filled out from reference TRBV9 and TRBJ2-6, the complete variable domain reads DSGVTQTPKHLITATGQRVTLRCSPRSGDLSVYWYQQSLDQGLQFLIQYYNGEERAKGNILERFSAQQFPDLHSELNLSSLELGDSALYFCASSVVGGSGANVLTFGAGSRLTVL.

This clonotype was recorded at least ten times. Written as DNA, the CDR3 is TGTGCCAGCAGTTGGAAAGGGGGCCTTGCTTTCTTT. Amino acid sequence: CASSWKGGLAFF. This chain connects TRBV12-3 or TRBV12-4 to TRBJ1-1, with 7 bases aligning to TRBD1. The CDR3 runs to 12 residues. Unmatched junction bases numbered 7, after V lost 4 bases and J lost 11 bases.

This clonotype has ten or more counts. This chain connects TRBV10-2 to TRBJ2-7, with 9 bases identical to TRBD1. CDR1 and CDR2 (germline): WSHSY, SAAADI. The CDR3 loop spans 14 amino acids. V dropped 5 bases and J dropped 2; count of bases not matched to a gene: 4. The CDR3 sequence is CASSRDRVTYEQYF. The DNA for the CDR3 is TGCGCCAGCAGTAGGGACAGGGTGACCTACGAGCAGTACTTC.

This clonotype was found many times. The V call is TRBV15, the J call TRBJ2-3, with D maybe TRBD2 (7 bases). Trimming pared 5 bases from V and 5 bases from J, leaving 17 bases between. The CDR3 length is 15 residues. Germline CDR1 is LNHNV and CDR2 is YYDKDF (reference sequence). CDR3 sequence (DNA): TGTGCCACCAGCGAGAGGGGGGAGGGCCGAGATACGCAGTATTTT. It encodes CATSERGEGRDTQYF.

This clonotype occurred many times. The chain couples TRBV28 to TRBJ2-5; 10 bases map to TRBD2. Germline V gene data show CDR1 as MDHEN and CDR2 as SYDVKM. The CDR3 is made up of 16 amino acids. V dropped 5 bases and J dropped 5; count of bases not matched to a gene: 11. In DNA, the CDR3 is TGTGCCAGCAGTCAGACTAGCGGGTCCGAGATGGAGACCCAGTACTTC. Its protein is CASSQTSGSEMETQYF.